Here is one T cell receptor beta chain with its context. Its antigen is as yet unknown. At one end the junction does not follow the germline gene, possibly because of a read error. The data originate from a study of tumor-infiltrating lymphocytes in primary liver carcinoma. Study-level results: Reduced overlap was seen in tumor-adjacent and tumor-blood pairs versus tumor region pairs. Just about 7-24% of leading clones were found in every one of five regions.

Total RNA and DNA came together from approximately 20-30 mg of bulk tissue without cell sorting. By surgical resection, the patients were treated for their primary liver carcinoma. Every one of the tumor samples had a viable tumor cell content above 80%. The template, roughly 0.45 ug total RNA, yielded TCR beta cDNA made with a constant-region primer. TCR beta libraries came from three nested multiplex PCR rounds using slightly modified ARM-PCR. TCRdb called the multiplex PCR reads again in MiXCR, with one record for every CDR3 protein. The sample shows tens of thousands of distinct CDR3 sequences, 65% to 80% of them seen only once. The TCR comes from a middle-aged man with primary liver carcinoma and hepatitis B virus infection. The sequencing input was liver tumor tissue from sampling region 5. Specified subset: tumor region T5, tumor centre.

In nucleotides, the CDR3 is TGTGCCTGGATGGGACCCGGGGGCTCCTACAATGAGCAGCTCTTC. Protein sequence: CAWMGPGGSYNEQLF. The chain joins TRBV30 to TRBJ2-1; D tentatively fits TRBD1 or TRBD2 (6 bases each). CDR1 is GTSNPN, CDR2 SVGIG, per germline (reference sequence). This CDR3 contains 15 residues.